This T cell receptor (beta chain) was captured by sequencing in a study of neurological immune-mediated disorders. With 1 base removed from V and 2 bases from J, the gap between germline ends came to 4 bases. Germline V gene sequence: CDR1 LGHNA, CDR2 YNFKEQ. This CDR3 has 13 amino acids. This clonotype was seen at least ten times. With 10-nucleotide random UMIs included, cDNA was synthesized by 5'RACE. One entry per CDR3 protein, called by TCRdb with MiXCR from the 5' RACE reads. This table holds around 23,000 distinct CDR3 sequences, roughly an eighth found once. This sequence originates from a woman between 40 and 55 years old with HTLV-1-associated myelopathy (HAM/TSP). Source material: PBMCs. The gene calls are TRBV4-2 and TRBJ2-3; no firm D call. The CDR3 coding sequence is TGTGCCAGCAGCCAAGCTACCACAGATACGCAGTATTTT. As protein: CASSQATTDTQYF.